Listed below are T cell receptor beta chains from one sample, sequenced in a study of cytomegalovirus exposure and HLA in healthy donors. Clones were read by immunoSEQ multiplex PCR, and TCRdb kept only the in-frame ones, dropping some. The sample includes some 110,000 clones, roughly 74% of them seen just once. Sequenced material: PBMCs. These receptors were collected from a man aged 35 to 55 in good health and CMV-seronegative. CDR3s include the opening cysteine and the closing phenylalanine or tryptophan. Each record gives: J gene, clone size, D gene, V gene, CDR3 protein, CDR3 DNA. D genes are given only for firm matches. Size is stated for part of the rows, as once, few or many counts, or as a class when the clone is expanded.

>TRBJ2-1|NA|TRBD2|TRBV10-3
CAISGGGNEQFF
TGTGCCATCAGTGGGGGGGGAAATGAGCAGTTCTTC
>TRBJ1-2|few|NA|TRBV2
CASSERRGYGYTF
TGTGCCAGCAGTGAAAGGAGGGGCTATGGCTACACCTTC
>TRBJ2-1|NA|NA|TRBV30
CAWVPRGYNEQFF
TGTGCCTGGGTCCCGCGGGGATACAATGAGCAGTTCTTC
>TRBJ1-6|NA|NA|TRBV6-5
CASSYGDNNSPLHF
TGTGCCAGCAGTTACGGCGACAATAATTCACCCCTCCACTTT
>TRBJ1-3|NA|NA|TRBV14
CASSQWGDGNTIYF
TGTGCCAGCAGCCAATGGGGCGACGGAAACACCATATATTTT
>TRBJ1-2|NA|NA|TRBV19
CASTIIHTSEISGYTF
TGTGCCAGTACCATAATTCATACCAGCGAAATATCTGGCTACACCTTC
>TRBJ1-2|once|NA|TRBV7-2
CASRSGEGYTF
TGTGCCAGCAGATCAGGGGAAGGCTACACCTTC
>TRBJ2-6|few|NA|TRBV6-6
CASSYRISGANGLTF
TGTGCCAGCAGTTATCGCATCTCTGGGGCCAACGGCCTGACTTTC
>TRBJ2-7|NA|NA|TRBV23-1
CASSLAGPKFYEQYF
TGCGCCAGCAGTCTAGCAGGGCCCAAATTCTACGAGCAGTACTTC
>TRBJ2-2|NA|TRBD2|TRBV27
CASRPSSGGNTGELFF
TGTGCCAGCAGACCCTCCAGCGGGGGAAACACCGGGGAGCTGTTTTTT
>TRBJ1-1|NA|TRBD1|TRBV18
CASSLDRDLLNTEAFF
TGTGCCAGCTCACTTGACAGGGACCTCCTGAACACTGAAGCTTTCTTT
>TRBJ1-2|NA|NA|TRBV6-5
CASSYSRLELGYTF
TGTGCCAGCAGTTACTCCCGGTTGGAGCTGGGCTACACCTTC
>TRBJ2-7|NA|TRBD1|TRBV6-1
CASRDLGQTYEQYF
TGTGCCAGCAGGGACCTGGGACAGACCTACGAGCAGTACTTC
>TRBJ2-1|NA|NA|TRBV7-2
CASSLQAGATYNEQFF
TGTGCCAGCAGCTTACAGGCGGGGGCGACCTACAATGAGCAGTTCTTC
>TRBJ2-5|NA|NA|TRBV11-2
CASSLSAGSGEQYF
TGTGCCAGCAGCTTATCGGCAGGGTCTGGAGAGCAGTACTTC
>TRBJ1-2|NA|TRBD1|TRBV5-5
CASSFMPTGEDGYTF
TGTGCCAGCAGCTTTATGCCGACAGGGGAGGATGGCTACACCTTC
>TRBJ2-7|NA|NA|TRBV7-9
CASSLGQIYEQYF
TGTGCCAGCAGCTTAGGACAGATATACGAGCAGTACTTC
>TRBJ1-1|NA|NA|TRBV4-1
CASTRDTEAFF
TGCGCCAGCACCCGGGACACTGAAGCTTTCTTT
>TRBJ1-6|NA|TRBD1|TRBV7-2
CASSSRPGQGNSPLHF
TGTGCCAGCAGCTCACGTCCGGGACAGGGGAATTCACCCCTCCACTTT
>TRBJ2-3|NA|TRBD2|TRBV27
CASCSGGSTDTQYF
TGTGCCAGCTGTAGCGGGGGGAGCACAGATACGCAGTATTTT
>TRBJ2-1|NA|NA|TRBV5-1
CASSLESRGYNEQFF
TGCGCCAGCAGCTTGGAGAGTCGGGGGTACAATGAGCAGTTCTTC
>TRBJ1-2|NA|NA|TRBV7-9
CSSTSAGDGYTF
TGTTCCAGCACCTCCGCGGGAGATGGCTACACCTTC
>TRBJ1-5|NA|NA|TRBV7-2
CASSLDRDQPQHF
TGTGCCAGCAGCTTAGACAGGGATCAGCCCCAGCATTTT
>TRBJ1-6|NA|NA|TRBV2
CASTGKEGSPLHF
TGTGCCAGTACAGGGAAGGAAGGCTCACCCCTCCACTTT
>TRBJ2-3|once|TRBD2|TRBV9
CASSVVLAGGPDTQYF
TGTGCCAGCAGCGTAGTTTTAGCGGGGGGTCCAGATACGCAGTATTTT
>TRBJ1-2|NA|TRBD1|TRBV19
CASSIGGRGLGYTF
TGTGCCAGTAGTATAGGAGGTAGGGGGCTTGGCTACACCTTC
>TRBJ2-5|NA|TRBD1|TRBV11-2
CASSLRSPGTGGRETQYF
TGTGCCAGCAGCTTAAGGTCCCCGGGGACAGGGGGTAGAGAGACCCAGTACTTC
>TRBJ1-2|NA|NA|TRBV7-9
CASSLVRSQGGGYGYTF
TGTGCCAGCAGCTTAGTTAGGAGCCAGGGCGGCGGCTATGGCTACACCTTC
>TRBJ2-5|NA|TRBD2|TRBV5-4
CASSQKGGDLLETQYF
TGTGCCAGCAGCCAGAAGGGAGGGGACCTCCTGGAGACCCAGTACTTC
>TRBJ2-2|NA|NA|TRBV29-1
CSGTGRDTGELFF
TGCAGCGGTACAGGGAGGGATACCGGGGAGCTGTTTTTT
>TRBJ2-5|NA|NA|TRBV19
CASSIILLETQYF
TGTGCCAGTAGTATAATTTTACTGGAGACCCAGTACTTC
>TRBJ1-4|once|NA|TRBV4-1
CASSQDPAATNEKLFF
TGCGCCAGCAGCCAAGATCCCGCGGCAACTAATGAAAAACTGTTTTTT
>TRBJ2-7|NA|NA|TRBV7-2
CASSFGTGTYEQYF
TGTGCCAGCAGCTTTGGCACAGGCACCTACGAGCAGTACTTC
>TRBJ2-1|NA|NA|TRBV7-6
CASSFQNEQFF
TGTGCCAGCAGCTTCCAAAATGAGCAGTTCTTC
>TRBJ2-7|NA|NA|TRBV7-9
CASSLDTLEQYF
TGTGCCAGCAGCCTCGACACTCTCGAGCAGTACTTC
>TRBJ2-5|NA|TRBD2|TRBV5-1
CASSTGLAGRETQYF
TGCGCCAGCAGCACCGGGCTAGCGGGGAGAGAGACCCAGTACTTC
>TRBJ2-7|NA|NA|TRBV29-1
CSVESWLGLSYEQYF
TGCAGCGTTGAAAGTTGGCTAGGCCTCTCCTACGAGCAGTACTTC
>TRBJ1-2|NA|NA|TRBV7-9
CASSLPGRGYTF
TGTGCCAGCAGCTTACCGGGTCGGGGCTACACCTTC
>TRBJ1-2|NA|NA|TRBV5-6
CASSPYVPGSYGYTF
TGTGCCAGCAGCCCCTACGTACCGGGGAGCTATGGCTACACCTTC
>TRBJ2-7|NA|NA|TRBV5-6
CASTRDFDEQYF
TGTGCCAGCACCCGGGACTTCGACGAGCAGTACTTC
>TRBJ1-2|NA|TRBD1|TRBV6-5
CASSSRQGNFYGYTF
TGTGCCAGCAGTTCAAGACAGGGGAATTTTTATGGCTACACCTTC
>TRBJ2-7|NA|TRBD2|TRBV19
CASSIGLAGIYEQYF
TGTGCCAGTAGTATCGGACTAGCGGGGATCTACGAGCAGTACTTC
>TRBJ2-7|NA|NA|TRBV11-3
CASSYGRGSGYEQYF
TGTGCCAGCAGCTACGGCAGGGGCAGTGGGTACGAGCAGTACTTC
>TRBJ2-1|NA|TRBD2|TRBV28
CASSSYGFQRGGNEQFF
TGTGCCAGCAGTTCCTACGGGTTTCAGCGGGGGGGCAATGAGCAGTTCTTC
>TRBJ2-5|NA|NA|TRBV9
CASSVELAGETQYF
TGTGCCAGCAGCGTAGAACTAGCCGGGGAGACCCAGTACTTC
>TRBJ1-1|NA|NA|TRBV19
CASSILGRTNTEAFF
TGTGCCAGTAGTATACTTGGCAGGACAAACACTGAAGCTTTCTTT
>TRBJ2-7|NA|NA|TRBV27
CASSPEGAEYEQYF
TGTGCCAGCAGTCCGGAGGGGGCGGAATACGAGCAGTACTTC
>TRBJ1-4|few|NA|TRBV10-3
CAISEFGINEKLFF
TGTGCCATCAGTGAATTCGGGATTAATGAAAAACTGTTTTTT
>TRBJ2-7|many|TRBD2|TRBV6-1
CASSEASGGAEQYF
TGTGCCAGCAGTGAAGCTAGCGGGGGGGCCGAGCAGTACTTC
>TRBJ1-4|NA|TRBD1|TRBV18
CASQGQTTNEKPFF
TGTGCCAGTCAGGGACAGACAACTAATGAAAAACCGTTTTTT
>TRBJ1-1|NA|TRBD1|TRBV5-6
CASSYGQGAFGEAFF
TGTGCCAGCAGTTATGGACAGGGGGCGTTTGGTGAAGCTTTCTTT
>TRBJ1-1|NA|NA|TRBV5-1
CASSPDGFGEAFF
TGCGCCAGCAGCCCCGACGGGTTCGGGGAGGCTTTCTTT
>TRBJ1-3|NA|NA|TRBV30
CAWSRGSAPGNTIYF
TGTGCCTGGAGTAGGGGGAGCGCACCTGGAAACACCATATATTTT
>TRBJ1-1|NA|NA|TRBV7-2
CASSLTRVAAFF
TGTGCCAGCAGCTTAACCAGGGTGGCAGCTTTCTTT
>TRBJ2-2|NA|TRBD1|TRBV5-1
CASSARGQPATGELFF
TGCGCCAGCAGCGCCCGGGGACAGCCAGCCACCGGGGAGCTGTTTTTT